This entry features one T cell receptor (beta chain) sequence. The junction differs from germline at one of its ends, possibly a read error. CD8+ and CD4+ T cells circulating in blood were sequenced for TCR beta. Healthy donors served as the controls. They were matched for age and sex. Negative isolation yielded the CD8+ and CD4+ T cells, while FACS enriched the TEMRA cells. The authors reverse transcribed roughly 0.5 to 1 ug RNA with random hexamers. Amplification of TCR beta CDR3 was carried out by immunoSEQ multiplex PCR, which covered 54 Vbeta and 13 Jbeta segments. MiXCR, applied by TCRdb to the immunoSEQ multiplex PCR reads, yields one record per CDR3 protein. This sample has approximately 110,000 distinct CDR3 sequences, with about 94% found just once. This sample stems from a study of CD8 T cells in Susac syndrome. The CDR3 covers 16 residues.

The genes are TRBV12-3 or TRBV12-4 and TRBJ2-7, with 7 bases fitting TRBD2. The origin of this receptor is a human donor in good health. Input material: CD4+ T cells from PBMCs. The CDR3 loop is CASSLGEAGPSYEQYF. The DNA for the CDR3 is TGCGCCAGCAGTTTAGGGGAAGCGGGGCCCTCCTACGAGCAGTACTTC.